These 22 T cell receptor beta chains came from one sample sequenced in a study of blood T cell repertoires in COVID-19. Some clones are missing from TCRdb's copy, which holds only in-frame ones; the method was immunoSEQ multiplex PCR. Of more than 60,000 clones listed, approximately 87% are singletons. Sequencing was done on a sample of peripheral blood. The receptors originated from a man between 60 and 70 years old with acute or convalescent COVID-19.

This rearrangement joins TRBV12-3 or TRBV12-4 to TRBJ1-1; possibly TRBD1 for D (6 bases). Trimming removed 2 bases at V and 5 bases at J, with 9 bases between. The CDR3 length is 13 residues. Here the CDR3 DNA reads TGTGCCAGCAGTTTAAAGGGGGGGACTGAAGCTTTCTTT. Translation gives CASSLKGGTEAFF.

This chain connects TRBV27 to TRBJ1-2; no reliable D call. The CDR3 contains 14 residues. Germline lookup yields CDR1 MNHEY and CDR2 SMNVEV (reference sequence). V was cut by 1 base and J by 4 bases, with 10 bases left in between. The CDR3 reads CASSLYGPSYGYTF. In DNA, the CDR3 is TGTGCCAGCAGTTTATATGGTCCGAGCTATGGCTACACCTTC.

The chain combines TRBV7-2 with TRBJ1-1; D is unclear. V was cut by 5 bases and J by 0 bases, with 4 bases left in between. The V gene's germline CDR1 is SGHTA and CDR2 FQGNSA. CDR3 length: 12 amino acids. This CDR3 is CASSRVNTEAFF. In DNA, the CDR3 is TGTGCCAGCAGCAGAGTGAACACTGAAGCTTTCTTT.

V usage is TRBV19 and J usage is TRBJ1-1, with D maybe TRBD1 (6 bases). Germline V gene lookup returns CDR1 LNHDA and CDR2 SQIVND (reference sequence). The CDR3 totals 12 residues. The V end lost 10 bases, the J end lost 1 base, and 10 bases lay between the germline ends. CDR3 DNA sequence: TGTGCCATTCGGACAGCGAACACTGAAGCTTTCTTT. Translating it yields CAIRTANTEAFF.

This chain uses TRBV4-2 with TRBJ2-1; 9 bases fit TRBD1. V shed 4 bases, J shed 7 bases, and the junction held 11 bases outside the gene matches. Germline V lookup: CDR1 LGHNA, CDR2 YNFKEQ. CDR3 size: 16 residues. CDR3 residues: CASSLADRGLWNEQFF. For the CDR3, the DNA is TGTGCCAGCAGCCTCGCCGACAGGGGGTTATGGAATGAGCAGTTCTTC.

This chain connects TRBV4-1 to TRBJ1-1; no firm D call. Germline values: CDR1 MGHRA, CDR2 YSYEKL. CDR3 length: 13 amino acids. V lost 2 bases to trimming and J lost 1 base, with 5 bases between them. CDR3 DNA sequence: TGCGCCAGCAGCCAACCTCGGAACACTGAAGCTTTCTTT. The encoded protein is CASSQPRNTEAFF.

The chain has TRBV5-6 and TRBJ2-3; D is perhaps TRBD2 (6 bases). Germline assignment: CDR1 SGHDT and CDR2 YYEEEE. CDR3 size: 12 residues. Trimming left V 3 bases short and J 9 bases short, with 11 bases between. DNA of the CDR3: TGTGCCAGCAGCTCGGGGGAGAAAACGCAGTATTTT. Translated, it gives CASSSGEKTQYF.

This sequence joins TRBV27 and TRBJ1-6; D might be TRBD1 (6 bases). Trimming cost V 4 bases and J 5 bases, with 21 bases left between them. Germline-derived CDR1 and CDR2 are MNHEY and SMNVEV (reference sequence). This CDR3 spans 18 amino acids. As DNA, the CDR3 is TGTGCCAGCAGTTCCCACCGAGAAAGGGGGGGTAATAATTCACCCCTCCACTTT. The encoded protein is CASSSHRERGGNNSPLHF.

CDR3 bases: TGTGCCAGCTCCCTCCGGGGGGAGGATGAGCAGTTCTTC. It yields the protein CASSLRGEDEQFF. The chain joins TRBV18 to TRBJ2-1; TRBD2 matches 7 bases. The CDR3 is 13 amino acids. J was trimmed by 8 bases and V by 6 bases; bases with no gene match: 7. The germline CDR1 and CDR2 sequences are KGHSH and LQKENI.

The chain combines TRBV27 with TRBJ1-4; 8 bases map to TRBD1. From germline, CDR1 is MNHEY and CDR2 SMNVEV (reference sequence). Trimming took 4 bases from V and 8 from J; bases not matched to a gene: 9. The CDR3 extends over 15 amino acids. CDR3 protein: CASSSPDRVGEKLFF. CDR3 coding DNA: TGTGCCAGCAGTTCCCCGGACAGGGTTGGAGAAAAACTGTTTTTT.

The rearrangement links TRBV19 to TRBJ1-5, with D possibly matching TRBD1 (6 bases). This CDR3 is built from 13 residues. V was pared by 3 bases and J by 7 bases, with 10 bases between. From germline, CDR1 is LNHDA and CDR2 SQIVND (reference sequence). The CDR3 here is CASSIWGTQPQHF. The CDR3 DNA sequence: TGTGCCAGTAGTATCTGGGGGACACAGCCCCAGCATTTT.

The chain links TRBV10-2 to TRBJ1-6; weak D call: TRBD1 (6 bases). V was clipped by 8 bases and J by 7 bases, with 12 bases between them. This CDR3 region has 13 residues. Germline CDR1 and CDR2: WSHSY and SAAADI. The CDR3: CASGGAGNSPLHF. CDR3 bases: TGCGCCAGCGGGGGGGCTGGGAATTCACCCCTCCACTTT.

This chain joins TRBV4-3 and TRBJ2-7; 7 nucleotides match TRBD1. J was trimmed by 2 bases and V by 4 bases; bases with no gene match: 5. This CDR3 is built from 14 residues. Germline V gives CDR1 LGHNA, CDR2 YSLEER. DNA for the CDR3: TGCGCCAGCAGCCCCGGGACAGCTACCTACGAGCAGTACTTC. As protein: CASSPGTATYEQYF.

The chain carries TRBV30 and TRBJ2-7, with 8 bases that match TRBD1. Germline V gene data show CDR1 as GTSNPN and CDR2 as SVGIG (reference sequence). This CDR3 is built from 13 residues. J gave up 3 bases and V 4 bases, and 5 bases lay outside the gene matches. CDR3 nucleotides: TGTGCCTGGATCGGACAGGGTCGCTACGAGCAGTACTTC. Translated: CAWIGQGRYEQYF.

This clone was seen only once. This chain joins TRBV19 and TRBJ1-2; TRBD1 aligns across 8 bases. The CDR3 has 17 amino acids. Per germline, CDR1 LNHDA and CDR2 SQIVND (reference sequence). The trim removed 2 bases at V and 5 bases at J, leaving 13 bases unmatched. DNA for the CDR3: TGTGCCAGTAGTATAAATCCTGCCATGGACAGGGTTTATGGCTACACCTTC. Translation: CASSINPAMDRVYGYTF.

The chain links TRBV12-3 or TRBV12-4 to TRBJ2-3, with a possible D match to TRBD2 (5 bases). V dropped 6 bases and J dropped 6 bases, with 10 bases sitting between them. The CDR3 loop spans 12 amino acids. The CDR3 region is CASRPGGDTQYF. The CDR3 DNA is TGTGCCAGCAGACCAGGCGGGGATACGCAGTATTTT.

The chain links TRBV24-1 to TRBJ2-1; 8 bases agree with TRBD1. This CDR3 spans 16 amino acids. V lost 4 bases and J lost 7; bases outside the gene matches: 11. The germline V gene encodes CDR1 KGHDR and CDR2 SFDVKD. In DNA, the CDR3 is TGTGCCACCAGTGACCCGGACAGGGTGGGAAGGAATGAGCAGTTCTTC. Amino acid sequence: CATSDPDRVGRNEQFF.

The chain employs TRBV14 and TRBJ2-2; D is unclear. The germline V gene has CDR1 SGHDN and CDR2 FVKESK. This CDR3 spans 13 amino acids. The V end was cut by 6 bases, the J end by 6 bases, with 11 bases between. The CDR3 sequence: CASRRVGAGELFF. DNA of the CDR3: TGTGCCAGCAGACGCGTGGGCGCCGGGGAGCTGTTTTTT. The whole variable domain, remainder taken from reference TRBV14 and TRBJ2-2, is EAGVTQFPSHSVIEKGQTVTLRCDPISGHDNLYWYRRVMGKEIKFLLHFVKESKQDESGMPNNRFLAERTGGTYSTLKVQPAELEDSGVYFCASRRVGAGELFFGEGSRLTVL.

This clone has a single count. This CDR3 is CASSSTSVETQYF. The DNA for the CDR3 is TGTGCCAGCAGCTCTACTAGCGTGGAGACCCAGTACTTC. The chain joins TRBV7-3 to TRBJ2-5, with 7 nucleotides matching TRBD2. V shed 4 bases, J shed 5 bases, and the junction held 4 bases outside the gene matches. The CDR3 is 13 amino acids. CDR1 and CDR2 from the germline V gene are SGHTA and FQGTGA.

The chain has TRBV15 and TRBJ1-2, with D possibly being TRBD1 (5 bases). CDR1 is LNHNV and CDR2 is YYDKDF in the germline V gene (reference sequence). The ends were cut back, 5 bases at V and 4 bases at J, with 14 bases in the middle. CDR3 size: 14 residues. The CDR3 region is CATSPGVGVYGYTF. The CDR3 bases are TGTGCCACCAGCCCGGGGGTGGGAGTCTATGGCTACACCTTC. Combining the CDR3 with reference TRBV15 and TRBJ1-2 gives the whole variable domain DAMVIQNPRYQVTQFGKPVTLSCSQTLNHNVMYWYQQKSSQAPKLLFHYYDKDFNNEADTPDNFQSRRPNTSFCFLDIRSPGLGDTAMYLCATSPGVGVYGYTFGSGTRLTVV.

This clone was observed a few times. V is TRBV5-6 and J is TRBJ1-2; 8 bases agree with TRBD1. Germline V gene data show CDR1 as SGHDT and CDR2 as YYEEEE. This CDR3 is built from 15 residues. V shed 3 bases, J shed 4 bases, and the junction held 8 bases outside the gene matches. The CDR3 coding sequence is TGTGCCAGCAGCTCCCCAGGGGGCGAACCCTATGGCTACACCTTC. This translates into CASSSPGGEPYGYTF.

The V gene is TRBV9, the J gene TRBJ2-3; TRBD2 matches at 10 bases. The J segment lost 5 bases and the V segment lost 5 bases, leaving 5 bases of the junction unmatched. Germline V CDR1 and CDR2: SGDLS, YYNGEE. There are 14 residues in the CDR3. The CDR3 DNA sequence: TGTGCCAGCAGTGAGAGCGGGAGGGGAGATACGCAGTATTTT. Protein: CASSESGRGDTQYF.